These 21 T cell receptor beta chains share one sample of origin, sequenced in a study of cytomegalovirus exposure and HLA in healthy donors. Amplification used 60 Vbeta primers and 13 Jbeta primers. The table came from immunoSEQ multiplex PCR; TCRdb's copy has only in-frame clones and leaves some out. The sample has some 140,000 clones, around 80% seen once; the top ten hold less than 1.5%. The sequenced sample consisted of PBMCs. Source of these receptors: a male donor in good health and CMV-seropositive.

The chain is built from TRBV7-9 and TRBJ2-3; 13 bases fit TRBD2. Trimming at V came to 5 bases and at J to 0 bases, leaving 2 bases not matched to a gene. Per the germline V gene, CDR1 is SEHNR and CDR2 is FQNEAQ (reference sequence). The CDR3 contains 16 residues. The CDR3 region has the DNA TGTGCCAGCAGCACGACTAGCGGGGGGAGCACAGATACGCAGTATTTT. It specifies CASSTTSGGSTDTQYF.

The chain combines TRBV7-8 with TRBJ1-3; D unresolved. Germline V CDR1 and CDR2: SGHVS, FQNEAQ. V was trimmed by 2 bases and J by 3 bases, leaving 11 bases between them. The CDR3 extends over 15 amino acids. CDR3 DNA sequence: TGTGCCAGCAGCTTAATGTTCGGGGTTGGAAACACCATATATTTT. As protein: CASSLMFGVGNTIYF.

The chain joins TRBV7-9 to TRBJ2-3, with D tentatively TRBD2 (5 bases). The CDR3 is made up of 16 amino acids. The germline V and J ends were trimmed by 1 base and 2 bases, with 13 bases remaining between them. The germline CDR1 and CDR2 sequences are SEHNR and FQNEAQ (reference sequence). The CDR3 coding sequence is TGTGCCAGCAGCTTAGGATCAGCGGAGTTCACAGATACGCAGTATTTT. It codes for CASSLGSAEFTDTQYF.

CDR3: CASSFEVVGELFF. The DNA of the CDR3 is TGTGCCAGCAGCTTCGAGGTAGTAGGGGAGCTGTTTTTT. The gene calls are TRBV7-9 and TRBJ2-2, with D uncertain. The V end lost 3 bases, the J end lost 8 bases, and 10 bases lay between the germline ends. The germline V gene encodes CDR1 SEHNR and CDR2 FQNEAQ (reference sequence). The CDR3 spans 13 residues.

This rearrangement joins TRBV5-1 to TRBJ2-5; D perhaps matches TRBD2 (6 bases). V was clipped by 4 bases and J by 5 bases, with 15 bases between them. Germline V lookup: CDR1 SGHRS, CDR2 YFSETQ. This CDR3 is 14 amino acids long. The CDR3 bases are TGCGCCAGCAGCAAGCCGGGGGTAGGGGAGACCCAGTACTTC. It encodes CASSKPGVGETQYF. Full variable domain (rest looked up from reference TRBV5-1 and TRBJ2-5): KAGVTQTPRYLIKTRGQQVTLSCSPISGHRSVSWYQQTPGQGLQFLFEYFSETQRNKGNFPGRFSGRQFSNSRSEMNVSTLELGDSALYLCASSKPGVGETQYFGPGTRLLVL.

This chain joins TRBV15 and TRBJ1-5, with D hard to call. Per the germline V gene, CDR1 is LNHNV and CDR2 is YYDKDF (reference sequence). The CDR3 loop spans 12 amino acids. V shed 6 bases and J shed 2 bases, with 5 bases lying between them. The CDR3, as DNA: TGTGCCACCAGGGTAGGCAATCAGCCCCAGCATTTT. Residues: CATRVGNQPQHF.

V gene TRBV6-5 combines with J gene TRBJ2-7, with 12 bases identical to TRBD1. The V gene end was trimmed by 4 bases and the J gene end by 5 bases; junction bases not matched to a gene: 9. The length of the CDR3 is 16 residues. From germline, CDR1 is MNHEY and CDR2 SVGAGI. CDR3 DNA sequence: TGTGCCAGCAGTTCGCCAAGGGACAGGGGGCACCACGAGCAGTACTTC. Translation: CASSSPRDRGHHEQYF.

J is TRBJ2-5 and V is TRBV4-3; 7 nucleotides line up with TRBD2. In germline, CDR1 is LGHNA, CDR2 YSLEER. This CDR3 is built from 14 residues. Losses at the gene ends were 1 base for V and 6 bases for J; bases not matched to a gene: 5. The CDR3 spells CASSQGREGQTQYF. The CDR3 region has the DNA TGCGCCAGCAGCCAAGGGAGGGAGGGGCAGACCCAGTACTTC.

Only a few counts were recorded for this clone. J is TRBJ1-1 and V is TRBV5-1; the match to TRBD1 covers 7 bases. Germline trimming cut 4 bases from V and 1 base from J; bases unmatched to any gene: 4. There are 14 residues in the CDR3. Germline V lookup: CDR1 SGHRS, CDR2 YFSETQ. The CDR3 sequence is CASSPGTANTEAFF. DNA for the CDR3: TGCGCCAGCAGCCCTGGGACAGCGAACACTGAAGCTTTCTTT.

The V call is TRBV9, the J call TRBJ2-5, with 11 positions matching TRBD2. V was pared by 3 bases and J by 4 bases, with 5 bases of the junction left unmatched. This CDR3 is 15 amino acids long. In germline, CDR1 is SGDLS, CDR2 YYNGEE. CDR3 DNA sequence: TGTGCCAGCAGCGCCCAGACTAGCGGGGTAGAGACCCAGTACTTC. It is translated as CASSAQTSGVETQYF. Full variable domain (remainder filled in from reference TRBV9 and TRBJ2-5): DSGVTQTPKHLITATGQRVTLRCSPRSGDLSVYWYQQSLDQGLQFLIQYYNGEERAKGNILERFSAQQFPDLHSELNLSSLELGDSALYFCASSAQTSGVETQYFGPGTRLLVL.

CDR3: CASSSHQYRGTGGYFSYEQYF. The CDR3 DNA is TGTGCCAGCAGTTCTCACCAATACCGGGGGACAGGGGGATACTTCTCCTACGAGCAGTACTTC. J is TRBJ2-7 and V is TRBV28; TRBD1 agrees at 11 bases. This CDR3 has 21 amino acids. The germline V gene has CDR1 MDHEN and CDR2 SYDVKM. J gave up 0 bases and V 4 bases, and 20 bases lay outside the gene matches.

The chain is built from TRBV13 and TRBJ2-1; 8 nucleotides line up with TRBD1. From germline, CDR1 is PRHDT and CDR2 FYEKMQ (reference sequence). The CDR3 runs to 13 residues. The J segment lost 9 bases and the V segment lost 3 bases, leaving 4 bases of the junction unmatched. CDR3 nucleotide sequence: TGTGCCAGCAGCTTGTCAGGGGGCAGTGAGCAGTTCTTC. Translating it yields CASSLSGGSEQFF.

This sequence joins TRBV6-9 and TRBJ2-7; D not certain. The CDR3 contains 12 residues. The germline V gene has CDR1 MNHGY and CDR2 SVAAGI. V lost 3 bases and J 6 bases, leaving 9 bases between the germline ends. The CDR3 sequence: CASSYPRFEQYF. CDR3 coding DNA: TGTGCCAGCAGTTACCCTCGTTTCGAGCAGTACTTC.

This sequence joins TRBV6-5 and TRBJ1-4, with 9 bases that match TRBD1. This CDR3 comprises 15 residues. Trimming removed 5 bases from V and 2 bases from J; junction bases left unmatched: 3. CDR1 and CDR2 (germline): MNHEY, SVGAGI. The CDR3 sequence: CASSRDRVTNEKLFF. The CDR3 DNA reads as TGTGCCAGCAGTCGGGACAGGGTGACTAATGAAAAACTGTTTTTT.

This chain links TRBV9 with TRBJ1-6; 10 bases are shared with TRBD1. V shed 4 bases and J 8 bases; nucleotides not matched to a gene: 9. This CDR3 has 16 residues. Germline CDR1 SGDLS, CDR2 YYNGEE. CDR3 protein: CASSQWDRGSDSPLHF. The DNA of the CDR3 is TGTGCCAGCAGCCAATGGGACAGGGGTTCCGATTCACCCCTCCACTTT.

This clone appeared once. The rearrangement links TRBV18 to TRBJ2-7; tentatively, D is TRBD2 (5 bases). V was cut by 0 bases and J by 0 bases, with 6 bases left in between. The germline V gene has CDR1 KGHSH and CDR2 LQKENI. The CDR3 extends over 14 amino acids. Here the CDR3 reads CASSPPGSSYEQYF. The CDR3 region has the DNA TGTGCCAGCTCACCACCGGGGAGCTCCTACGAGCAGTACTTC.

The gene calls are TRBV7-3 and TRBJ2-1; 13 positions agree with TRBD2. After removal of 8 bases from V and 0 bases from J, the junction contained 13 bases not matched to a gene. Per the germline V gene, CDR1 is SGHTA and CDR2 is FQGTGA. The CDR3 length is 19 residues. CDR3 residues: CASSLGLAGPQSSYNEQFF. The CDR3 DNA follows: TGTGCCAGCTCCCTGGGACTAGCGGGACCACAGAGCTCCTACAATGAGCAGTTCTTC.

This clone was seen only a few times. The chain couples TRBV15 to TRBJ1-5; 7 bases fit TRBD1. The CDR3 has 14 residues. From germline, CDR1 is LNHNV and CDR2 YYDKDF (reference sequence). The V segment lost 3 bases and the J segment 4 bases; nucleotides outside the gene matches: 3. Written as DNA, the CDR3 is TGTGCCACCAGCAGTATGGGACAGAATCAGCCCCAGCATTTT. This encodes CATSSMGQNQPQHF.

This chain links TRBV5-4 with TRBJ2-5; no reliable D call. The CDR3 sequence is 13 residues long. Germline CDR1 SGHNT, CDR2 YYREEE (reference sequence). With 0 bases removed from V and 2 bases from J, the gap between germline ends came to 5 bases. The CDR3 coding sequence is TGTGCCAGCAGCTTGGCCCTACAAGAGACCCAGTACTTC. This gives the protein CASSLALQETQYF.

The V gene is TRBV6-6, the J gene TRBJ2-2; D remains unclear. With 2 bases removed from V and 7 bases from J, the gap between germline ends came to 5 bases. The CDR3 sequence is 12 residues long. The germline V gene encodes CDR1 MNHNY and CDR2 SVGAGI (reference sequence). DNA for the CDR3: TGTGCCAGCAGTTACGGAGACGGGGAGCTGTTTTTT. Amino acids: CASSYGDGELFF.

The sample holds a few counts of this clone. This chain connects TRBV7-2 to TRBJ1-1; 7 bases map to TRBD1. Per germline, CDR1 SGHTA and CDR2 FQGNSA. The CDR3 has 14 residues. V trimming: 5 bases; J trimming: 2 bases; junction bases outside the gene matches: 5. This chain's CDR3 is CASSLGQTNTEAFF. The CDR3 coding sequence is TGTGCCAGCAGCCTGGGACAGACAAACACTGAAGCTTTCTTT.